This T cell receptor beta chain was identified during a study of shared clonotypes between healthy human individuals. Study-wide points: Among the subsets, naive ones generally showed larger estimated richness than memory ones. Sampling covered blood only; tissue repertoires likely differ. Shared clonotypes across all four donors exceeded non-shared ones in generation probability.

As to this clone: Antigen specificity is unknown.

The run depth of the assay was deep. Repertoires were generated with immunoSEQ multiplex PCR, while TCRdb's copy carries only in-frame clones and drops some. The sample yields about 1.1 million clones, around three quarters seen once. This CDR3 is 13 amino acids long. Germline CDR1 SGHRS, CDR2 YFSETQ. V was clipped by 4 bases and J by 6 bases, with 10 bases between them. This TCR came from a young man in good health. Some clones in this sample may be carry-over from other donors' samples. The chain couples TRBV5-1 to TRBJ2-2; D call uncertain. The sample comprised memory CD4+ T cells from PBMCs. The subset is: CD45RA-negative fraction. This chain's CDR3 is CASSTLDAGELFF. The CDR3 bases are TGCGCCAGCAGCACTCTGGACGCCGGGGAGCTGTTTTTT. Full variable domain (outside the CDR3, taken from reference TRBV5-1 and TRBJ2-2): KAGVTQTPRYLIKTRGQQVTLSCSPISGHRSVSWYQQTPGQGLQFLFEYFSETQRNKGNFPGRFSGRQFSNSRSEMNVSTLELGDSALYLCASSTLDAGELFFGEGSRLTVL.